One and the same sample provided the 30 T cell receptor beta chains below, sequenced in a study of OX40 agonist ivuxolimab in advanced cancers. The protocol was immunoSEQ multiplex PCR, while the TCRdb copy is restricted to in-frame clones and leaves out a portion. The data show about 50,000 clones, approximately 95% seen once. This material consisted of CD4+ or CD8+ T cells sorted from blood, taken in a trial of the OX40 agonist ivuxolimab. Receptor source: an adult with an advanced solid tumor such as melanoma, head and neck, liver or kidney cancer.

The chain has TRBV28 and TRBJ2-1, with D tentatively TRBD2 (5 bases). V dropped 3 bases and J dropped 2 bases, with 11 bases sitting between them. Germline V gene sequence: CDR1 MDHEN, CDR2 SYDVKM. The CDR3 is 15 amino acids. In DNA, the CDR3 is TGTGCCAGCAGTTTGACTATTCTCCCCTACAATGAGCAGTTCTTC. It is translated as CASSLTILPYNEQFF.

The V gene is TRBV6-5, the J gene TRBJ1-1; D unresolved. The V gene's germline CDR1 is MNHEY and CDR2 SVGAGI. This CDR3 has 15 amino acids. Trimming pared 6 bases from V and 0 bases from J, leaving 14 bases between. CDR3 protein: CASRRQGALNTEAFF. The CDR3 region has the DNA TGTGCCAGCAGAAGACAAGGAGCCTTGAACACTGAAGCTTTCTTT.

The chain couples TRBV18 to TRBJ2-7; D may be TRBD2 (5 bases). This CDR3 region has 15 residues. The germline V gene encodes CDR1 KGHSH and CDR2 LQKENI. V was trimmed by 3 bases and J by 2 bases, leaving 14 bases between them. The CDR3 DNA follows: TGTGCCAGCTCACCGAAGGCCAGGAGGCCCTACGAGCAGTACTTC. Encoded protein: CASSPKARRPYEQYF.

The V call is TRBV9, the J call TRBJ2-7; 9 bases are a match to TRBD1. The CDR3 covers 15 residues. CDR1 is SGDLS, CDR2 YYNGEE, per germline. After removal of 3 bases from V and 7 bases from J, the junction contained 11 bases not matched to a gene. The CDR3 loop is CASSGHRDRAQEQYF. The CDR3 bases are TGTGCCAGCAGCGGGCACCGGGACAGGGCCCAGGAGCAGTACTTC.

This chain connects TRBV28 to TRBJ2-3; 7 positions match TRBD2. The CDR3 contains 16 residues. J lost 4 bases, V lost 2 bases, and 9 bases had no gene match. Germline lookup yields CDR1 MDHEN and CDR2 SYDVKM. The CDR3 is CASSLPAGAGPDTQYF. The CDR3 DNA sequence: TGTGCCAGCAGTTTACCCGCGGGAGCAGGCCCAGATACGCAGTATTTT.

This chain links TRBV6-5 with TRBJ2-7; 9 nucleotides line up with TRBD2. The junction had 12 bases not matched to a gene; V was cut back by 4 bases and J by 5 bases. This CDR3 has 16 residues. Per germline, CDR1 MNHEY and CDR2 SVGAGI. For the CDR3, the DNA is TGTGCCAGCAGTTCCCCCAGGGTAGCGGGAGTAAACGAGCAGTACTTC. Protein: CASSSPRVAGVNEQYF.

The J gene is TRBJ2-1, the V gene TRBV27, with 10 bases matching TRBD2. CDR1 and CDR2 from the germline V gene are MNHEY and SMNVEV (reference sequence). With V trimmed by 6 bases and J by 4 bases, 9 bases remained unmatched. The CDR3 runs 16 residues. CDR3 in DNA: TGTGCCAGCAGAACCCCGGGACTAGCGAGGTACAATGAGCAGTTCTTC. Translation: CASRTPGLARYNEQFF.

The CDR3 loop is CASSIAQTNTEAFF. DNA of the CDR3: TGTGCCAGTAGTATTGCACAAACCAACACTGAAGCTTTCTTT. The chain is built from TRBV19 and TRBJ1-1; no clear D. Trimming stripped 3 bases from V and 2 bases from J, with 10 bases between. Germline lookup yields CDR1 LNHDA and CDR2 SQIVND (reference sequence). The length of the CDR3 is 14 residues.

The chain employs TRBV9 and TRBJ2-7, with a possible D match to TRBD2 (6 bases). Germline V gives CDR1 SGDLS, CDR2 YYNGEE. The V gene lost 0 bases and the J gene lost 0 bases, with 7 bases spanning the gap. CDR3 length equals 14 residues. This chain's CDR3 is CASSVDGSSYEQYF. The CDR3 DNA is TGTGCCAGCAGCGTAGACGGGAGCTCCTACGAGCAGTACTTC.

This chain uses TRBV9 with TRBJ2-1, with TRBD2 identical over 9 bases. Germline CDR1 SGDLS, CDR2 YYNGEE. The CDR3 is made up of 16 amino acids. Trimming removed 0 bases from V and 2 bases from J; junction bases left unmatched: 3. CDR3 region: CASSVGSGGTYNEQFF. For the CDR3, the DNA is TGTGCCAGCAGCGTAGGTAGCGGGGGTACCTACAATGAGCAGTTCTTC.

V is TRBV9 and J is TRBJ1-5, with TRBD1 identical over 12 bases. This CDR3 is built from 16 residues. J was trimmed by 6 bases and V by 4 bases; bases with no gene match: 8. Germline assignment: CDR1 SGDLS and CDR2 YYNGEE. The CDR3 loop is CASSRGTGGVGQPQHF. DNA of the CDR3: TGTGCCAGCAGCAGAGGGACAGGGGGCGTGGGTCAGCCCCAGCATTTT.

The chain has TRBV6-6 and TRBJ2-7; D is perhaps TRBD2 (5 bases). V dropped 7 bases and J dropped 5 bases, with 18 bases sitting between them. CDR1 is MNHNY, CDR2 SVGAGI, per germline (reference sequence). This CDR3 is built from 14 residues. The CDR3 loop reads CASNPPGRTDEQYF. The CDR3 DNA reads as TGTGCCAGCAATCCCCCGGGGAGAACCGACGAGCAGTACTTC.

V usage is TRBV9 and J usage is TRBJ2-3, with a possible D match to TRBD1 (5 bases). The V and J ends lost 3 bases and 2 bases respectively, with 10 bases between them. The CDR3 is made up of 14 amino acids. The germline V gene has CDR1 SGDLS and CDR2 YYNGEE. The CDR3, as DNA: TGTGCCAGCAGCGCCGGACACTTCACAGATACGCAGTATTTT. This translates into CASSAGHFTDTQYF.

The J gene is TRBJ2-3, the V gene TRBV5-6; D possibly corresponds to TRBD2 (6 bases). Trimming cost V 0 bases and J 0 bases, with 17 bases left between them. Germline CDR1 is SGHDT and CDR2 is YYEEEE. The CDR3 is 18 residues long. For the CDR3, the DNA is TGTGCCAGCAGCTTGGTCAGGGAGGTGAGGTCTAGCACAGATACGCAGTATTTT. Its translation is CASSLVREVRSSTDTQYF.

V gene TRBV29-1 combines with J gene TRBJ2-7; 12 positions match TRBD1. Germline V gene data show CDR1 as SQVTM and CDR2 as ANQGSEA. V trimming: 5 bases; J trimming: 5 bases; junction bases outside the gene matches: 4. CDR3 size: 13 residues. The DNA for the CDR3 is TGCAGCGTTACCGGGACAGGGGGCAACGAGCAGTACTTC. Protein: CSVTGTGGNEQYF.

The chain uses TRBV6-5 and TRBJ1-1; D might be TRBD1 (6 bases). V was clipped by 10 bases and J by 5 bases, with 20 bases between them. CDR1 and CDR2 (germline): MNHEY, SVGAGI. This CDR3 comprises 14 residues. The CDR3 protein is CANQMGARGTEAFF. CDR3 DNA: TGTGCCAACCAGATGGGGGCCCGGGGAACTGAAGCTTTCTTT.

The chain carries TRBV21-1 and TRBJ2-7; TRBD2 is the table's D call, not checked against the DNA. TRBV21-1 is deemed a pseudogene. The CDR3 is made up of 19 amino acids. The CDR3 spells CASSKPPPGLAGDPYEQYF. The CDR3 bases are TGTGCCAGCAGCAAACCCCCCCCGGGACTAGCGGGAGATCCCTACGAGCAGTACTTC.

The chain joins TRBV15 to TRBJ1-3; D uncertain. This CDR3 is built from 15 residues. V shed 1 base and J shed 4 bases, with 11 bases lying between them. Germline CDR1 is LNHNV and CDR2 is YYDKDF (reference sequence). The CDR3 bases are TGTGCCACCAGCAGAGTGGGAATATCCGGAAACACCATATATTTT. It encodes CATSRVGISGNTIYF.

This chain connects TRBV21-1 to TRBJ1-3. TRBV21-1 is flagged as a pseudogene. The CDR3 totals 17 residues. The CDR3 sequence: CASSHPRGGGAGNTIYF. In DNA, the CDR3 is TGTGCCAGCAGCCACCCCCGGGGCGGCGGGGCTGGAAACACCATATATTTT.

The rearrangement links TRBV11-2 to TRBJ2-7; 10 bases are shared with TRBD2. V dropped 5 bases and J dropped 0; count of bases not matched to a gene: 4. CDR3 length: 15 residues. CDR1 and CDR2 from the germline V gene are SGHAT and FQNNGV. The CDR3 coding sequence is TGTGCCAGCAGCCGTTCTAGCGGGAGCTCCTACGAGCAGTACTTC. Translating it yields CASSRSSGSSYEQYF.

The rearrangement uses TRBV5-1 and TRBJ2-7; D remains unclear. Per the germline V gene, CDR1 is SGHRS and CDR2 is YFSETQ. The CDR3 length is 14 residues. The V end was cut by 6 bases, the J end by 3 bases, with 16 bases between. The CDR3 DNA reads as TGCGCCAGCACCTCCGACGGGCCCTACTACGAGCAGTACTTC. This translates into CASTSDGPYYEQYF.

This chain links TRBV4-3 with TRBJ2-2; 13 bases agree with TRBD2. This CDR3 has 21 amino acids. Germline CDR1 and CDR2: LGHNA and YSLEER. The V segment lost 4 bases and the J segment 1 base; nucleotides outside the gene matches: 15. The CDR3 loop reads CASSPGHVLAGGMVNTGELFF. The CDR3 nucleotides are TGCGCCAGCAGCCCCGGCCATGTACTAGCGGGAGGGATGGTGAACACCGGGGAGCTGTTTTTT.

This clone appeared once. The chain uses TRBV6-5 and TRBJ1-2; TRBD1 is a possible D gene (6 bases). V lost 1 base and J lost 1, with 7 bases in between. The CDR3 spans 14 residues. CDR1 and CDR2 from the germline V gene are MNHEY and SVGAGI. Here the CDR3 reads CASSYLQGNYGYTF. CDR3 bases: TGTGCCAGCAGTTACTTACAGGGTAACTATGGCTACACCTTC.

This sequence joins TRBV9 and TRBJ1-1, with a tentative D call TRBD1 (6 bases). The germline V and J ends were trimmed by 4 bases and 0 bases, with 13 bases remaining between them. The CDR3 has 15 amino acids. The germline gives CDR1 SGDLS, CDR2 YYNGEE. CDR3 sequence: CASSSATGLNTEAFF. DNA of the CDR3: TGTGCCAGCAGCTCCGCGACAGGACTGAACACTGAAGCTTTCTTT.

This sequence joins TRBV10-3 and TRBJ2-7, with 8 nucleotides matching TRBD1. V was clipped by 2 bases and J by 0 bases; unmatched bases: 6. This CDR3 spans 16 amino acids. CDR1 ENHRY and CDR2 SYGVKD come from the germline V gene. CDR3: CAISEPRDRSSYEQYF. In nucleotides, the CDR3 is TGTGCCATCAGTGAGCCCCGGGACAGGAGCTCCTACGAGCAGTACTTC.

This rearrangement joins TRBV4-3 to TRBJ2-6, with TRBD2 identical over 9 bases. The CDR3 extends over 19 amino acids. Germline-derived CDR1 and CDR2 are LGHNA and YSLEER. With V trimmed by 0 bases and J by 0 bases, 6 bases remained unmatched. The DNA for the CDR3 is TGCGCCAGCAGCCAAGATCCTAGCGGGACGAACTCTGGGGCCAACGTCCTGACTTTC. This sequence encodes CASSQDPSGTNSGANVLTF.

The chain links TRBV27 to TRBJ2-7; 8 nucleotides agree with TRBD2. The CDR3 runs to 15 residues. V shed 3 bases and J 0 bases; nucleotides not matched to a gene: 4. Germline values: CDR1 MNHEY, CDR2 SMNVEV (reference sequence). The CDR3 bases are TGTGCCAGCAGTTTCCGGAGCGGGAGCTCCTACGAGCAGTACTTC. It encodes CASSFRSGSSYEQYF.

The chain links TRBV4-3 to TRBJ1-4; no clear D gene. CDR3 size: 15 residues. Germline V CDR1 and CDR2: LGHNA, YSLEER. V was shortened by 1 base and J by 0 bases, with 6 bases between the two germline ends. CDR3 in DNA: TGCGCCAGCAGCCAAGGTACAGCAACTAATGAAAAACTGTTTTTT. Its translation is CASSQGTATNEKLFF.

The J gene is TRBJ1-4, the V gene TRBV27, with D possibly being TRBD1 (5 bases). Trimming took 5 bases from V and 5 from J, leaving 15 bases between them. Germline loops: CDR1 MNHEY, CDR2 SMNVEV (reference sequence). This CDR3 is 15 amino acids long. The CDR3 region is CASSPRGDLNEKLFF. CDR3 bases: TGTGCCAGCAGTCCCCGGGGGGATCTGAATGAAAAACTGTTTTTT.

This rearrangement joins TRBV27 to TRBJ2-7; 8 nucleotides match TRBD2. CDR1 and CDR2 from the germline V gene are MNHEY and SMNVEV (reference sequence). CDR3 length: 16 amino acids. V gave up 3 bases and J gave up 5 bases; unmatched junction bases: 12. CDR3 DNA: TGTGCCAGCAGTTTCATCAGCGGGAGAGCTTGGGACGAGCAGTACTTC. It yields the protein CASSFISGRAWDEQYF.